Listed below are T cell receptor beta chains from one sample, sequenced in a study of T cell clusters in autoimmune cytopenias. TCRdb re-called the multiplex PCR reads, yielding one record per CDR3 amino acid sequence without DNA. This repertoire includes 3,500 to 4,000 distinct CDR3 sequences. The same specimen was also included in a second study, on T cell repertoires in aging, cancer and after chemotherapy.

Specimen: peripheral blood. These receptors all stem from a human donor in good health. Each CDR3 is given with its conserved first and last residue. Clone size is given for some rows only: seen once, a few or many times, or a class if the clone is expanded.

V gene: TRBV4-3
J gene: TRBJ2-6
clone size: -
CDR3 protein: CASSPDGGTGANVLTF

V gene: TRBV5-5
J gene: TRBJ2-7
clone size: -
CDR3 protein: CASSGHYEQYF

V gene: TRBV6-5
J gene: TRBJ2-7
clone size: -
CDR3 protein: CASSPFYEQYF

V gene: TRBV30
J gene: TRBJ1-2
clone size: medium-sized
CDR3 protein: CAWSEGGWGYTF

V gene: TRBV7-9
J gene: TRBJ1-2
clone size: -
CDR3 protein: CASSQEIQGIYGYTF

V gene: TRBV5-4
J gene: TRBJ2-1
clone size: -
CDR3 protein: CASSLGVRESSYNEQFF

V gene: TRBV7-9
J gene: TRBJ2-7
clone size: medium-sized
CDR3 protein: CASSSKYRGKDTYEQYF

V gene: TRBV12-3/TRBV12-4
J gene: TRBJ2-3
clone size: -
CDR3 protein: CASTRWGGTDTQYF

V gene: TRBV19
J gene: TRBJ2-1
clone size: medium-sized
CDR3 protein: CASSRAVSSYNEQFF

V gene: TRBV6-5
J gene: TRBJ2-3
clone size: medium-sized
CDR3 protein: CASSYSWNTDTQYF

V gene: TRBV7-9
J gene: TRBJ1-1
clone size: -
CDR3 protein: CASSFGGTGKLNTEAFF

V gene: TRBV29-1
J gene: TRBJ1-2
clone size: medium-sized
CDR3 protein: CSVVQGFDGYTF

V gene: TRBV5-5
J gene: TRBJ2-2
clone size: medium-sized
CDR3 protein: CASSRRLAANTGELFF